This is a list of T cell receptor beta chains from one sample in a study of tumor-infiltrating lymphocytes in localized non-small cell lung cancer. The method was immunoSEQ multiplex PCR; TCRdb's version includes in-frame clones alone and lacks a portion of them. This table has under 15,000 clones, over 75% appearing once. Sequencing was done on a sample of lung tumor tissue. All receptors derive from a human donor with non-small cell lung cancer. Both conserved end residues are part of each CDR3. Fields, in order: CDR3 DNA, CDR3 protein, J gene, clone size, D gene, V gene. The D gene is left open where the match is weak. Only some rows state a clone size, as once, few, many or a class for expanded clones.

DNA: TGTGCCAGCAGCCCCCGAACAGGGAACTATGGCTACACCTTC
CDR3: CASSPRTGNYGYTF
J: TRBJ1-2
size: .
D: .
V: TRBV11-2

DNA: TGTGCCAGCAGCTTAGTCGGCCTAGCGGGAGTCTACGAGCAGTACTTC
CDR3: CASSLVGLAGVYEQYF
J: TRBJ2-7
size: .
D: TRBD2
V: TRBV11-2

DNA: TGTGCCAGCAGCCCCTTTGAACGAGCCTACGAGCAGTACTTC
CDR3: CASSPFERAYEQYF
J: TRBJ2-7
size: .
D: .
V: TRBV5-5

DNA: TGTGCCTGGAGTCAGGGCAGATCTTCTTATGGCTACACCTTC
CDR3: CAWSQGRSSYGYTF
J: TRBJ1-2
size: .
D: .
V: TRBV30

DNA: TGCGCCAGCAGCTGGGACAGGGGGCGTGGGGCCAACGTCCTGACTTTC
CDR3: CASSWDRGRGANVLTF
J: TRBJ2-6
size: once
D: TRBD1
V: TRBV5-1

DNA: TGTGCCAGCAGGTTTAGGATTAATGAAAAACTGTTTTTT
CDR3: CASRFRINEKLFF
J: TRBJ1-4
size: .
D: .
V: TRBV2

DNA: TGTGCCAGCAGCAAGGGACAGGGACAAGAGACCCAGTACTTC
CDR3: CASSKGQGQETQYF
J: TRBJ2-5
size: .
D: TRBD1
V: TRBV5-4

DNA: TGTGCCAGCTCCGCAGACAATGAAGCTTTCTTT
CDR3: CASSADNEAFF
J: TRBJ1-1
size: .
D: .
V: TRBV18

DNA: TGTGCCAGCAGCCTCTCGCCAAACGAGCAGTACTTC
CDR3: CASSLSPNEQYF
J: TRBJ2-7
size: .
D: .
V: TRBV7-8

DNA: TGTGCCAGCAGTCTGACTAGCCATGAGCAGTTCTTC
CDR3: CASSLTSHEQFF
J: TRBJ2-1
size: .
D: TRBD2
V: TRBV7-9

DNA: TGCGCCAGCAGCCTTCGACATAACATGAACACTGAAGCTTTCTTT
CDR3: CASSLRHNMNTEAFF
J: TRBJ1-1
size: once
D: .
V: TRBV4-1

DNA: TGTGCCAGCAGCCCTCCCCCAAGGGGGGTTTATTTAGGGGCGGGAGAGACCCAGTACTTC
CDR3: CASSPPPRGVYLGAGETQYF
J: TRBJ2-5
size: .
D: .
V: TRBV7-3

DNA: TGTGCCAGCACTCCTAGCGGGAGGCCTATCTCCTACGAGCAGTACTTC
CDR3: CASTPSGRPISYEQYF
J: TRBJ2-7
size: .
D: TRBD2
V: TRBV28

DNA: TGCGCCAGCAGCCAAGATCGTGGCATAGGGACCTATGGCTACACCTTC
CDR3: CASSQDRGIGTYGYTF
J: TRBJ1-2
size: .
D: .
V: TRBV4-1

DNA: TGTGCCAGCAGTGAGGGGGGCTCCTACAATGAGCAGTTCTTC
CDR3: CASSEGGSYNEQFF
J: TRBJ2-1
size: .
D: .
V: TRBV6-4

DNA: TGTGCCAGCAGTTCGGACAGGGGGCATAACGGGGAGCTGTTTTTT
CDR3: CASSSDRGHNGELFF
J: TRBJ2-2
size: .
D: TRBD1
V: TRBV27

DNA: TGTGCCAGCAGCGCGGACGGAGACAATCAGCCCCAGCATTTT
CDR3: CASSADGDNQPQHF
J: TRBJ1-5
size: .
D: .
V: TRBV2

DNA: TGTGCCACCAGCAGAGATTGGGGGGATGGGGTTGGGACCCAGTACTTC
CDR3: CATSRDWGDGVGTQYF
J: TRBJ2-5
size: .
D: .
V: TRBV15

DNA: TGTGCCAGAAGCTTCTACGAGCAGTACTTC
CDR3: CARSFYEQYF
J: TRBJ2-7
size: .
D: .
V: TRBV5-3

DNA: TGCAGTGCCGCGTCGGAGTACGCTGAAGCTTTCTTT
CDR3: CSAASEYAEAFF
J: TRBJ1-1
size: .
D: .
V: TRBV29-1

DNA: TGTGCCAGCAGCTTAGTGGACAGGGGAAGTCAGCCCCAGCATTTT
CDR3: CASSLVDRGSQPQHF
J: TRBJ1-5
size: .
D: TRBD1
V: TRBV7-8

DNA: TGTGCCAGCAGCGGGGAGCGGGAGGCGCGGGAGACCCAGTACTTC
CDR3: CASSGEREARETQYF
J: TRBJ2-5
size: .
D: TRBD2
V: TRBV7-9

DNA: TGCGCCAGCAGCTTGGGACTAGTTGTCTACGAGCAGTACTTC
CDR3: CASSLGLVVYEQYF
J: TRBJ2-7
size: .
D: .
V: TRBV5-1

DNA: TGTGCCAGCAGTTTAGCAGGGTACCCGAACACTGAAGCTTTCTTT
CDR3: CASSLAGYPNTEAFF
J: TRBJ1-1
size: .
D: .
V: TRBV27

DNA: TGTGCCAGTAGTCCCGGGGTCACCTACGAGCAGTACTTC
CDR3: CASSPGVTYEQYF
J: TRBJ2-7
size: few
D: .
V: TRBV19

DNA: TGTGCCAGCAGCTTAGTTCCGACAGAGCTGAACTATGGCTACACCTTC
CDR3: CASSLVPTELNYGYTF
J: TRBJ1-2
size: .
D: .
V: TRBV7-2

DNA: TGTGCCAGCAGCCCCCTCCAGAGTGAGCAGTTCTTC
CDR3: CASSPLQSEQFF
J: TRBJ2-1
size: .
D: .
V: TRBV28

DNA: TGCGCCAGCAGTGGAGGACAGGGGTTAGATACGCAGTATTTT
CDR3: CASSGGQGLDTQYF
J: TRBJ2-3
size: .
D: TRBD1
V: TRBV5-1

DNA: TGCGCCAGCAGCTTGGACCCAAGCAACTATGGCTACACCTTC
CDR3: CASSLDPSNYGYTF
J: TRBJ1-2
size: .
D: .
V: TRBV5-1

DNA: TGTGCCAGCAGCCAAGATAGGACAGCTTGGGACAATCAGCCCCAGCATTTT
CDR3: CASSQDRTAWDNQPQHF
J: TRBJ1-5
size: once
D: .
V: TRBV4-2

DNA: TGTGCCAGCAGTTATTCTGCCGAGCGGGAGCAGTTCTTC
CDR3: CASSYSAEREQFF
J: TRBJ2-1
size: .
D: .
V: TRBV6-5

DNA: TGTGCCAGCAGCTTGGCGCTCGTGGGGGAGCAGTACTTC
CDR3: CASSLALVGEQYF
J: TRBJ2-7
size: .
D: .
V: TRBV5-6

DNA: TGTGCCAGCAGCTTAGGGACACCTACTACGGGGCAGTACTTC
CDR3: CASSLGTPTTGQYF
J: TRBJ2-7
size: .
D: .
V: TRBV7-9

DNA: TGTGCCAGCAGTTACTCGGCACAGGGGCAGGGTGGCTACACCTTC
CDR3: CASSYSAQGQGGYTF
J: TRBJ1-2
size: .
D: TRBD1
V: TRBV6-5

DNA: TGCGCCAGCAGCTTAAATCCGGGACAGGGGGTTAGTGTGCAGTTCTTC
CDR3: CASSLNPGQGVSVQFF
J: TRBJ2-1
size: .
D: TRBD1
V: TRBV5-1

DNA: TGCAGCGTTCAAAGGGGAAACTATGGCTACACCTTC
CDR3: CSVQRGNYGYTF
J: TRBJ1-2
size: once
D: .
V: TRBV29-1

DNA: TGTGCCAGCAGCTTAGACCGCGCGGGCGAGCAGTACTTC
CDR3: CASSLDRAGEQYF
J: TRBJ2-7
size: few
D: .
V: TRBV7-8

DNA: TGTGCCAGACGACTTTTCGAGGCAAAATACGAGCAGTACTTC
CDR3: CARRLFEAKYEQYF
J: TRBJ2-7
size: .
D: .
V: TRBV21-1

DNA: TGTGCCAGCAGCGTAGGAGGGGGACTGAACTCTGGGGCCAACGTCCTGACTTTC
CDR3: CASSVGGGLNSGANVLTF
J: TRBJ2-6
size: .
D: .
V: TRBV9

DNA: TGTGCCAGCAGCGGGGGGACTAGCGGGAGGGCGCGAGAGACCCAGTACTTC
CDR3: CASSGGTSGRARETQYF
J: TRBJ2-5
size: few
D: TRBD2
V: TRBV5-6

DNA: TGTGCCAGTAGTCTGTCCGGGACAGGCCAAGAGACCCAGTACTTC
CDR3: CASSLSGTGQETQYF
J: TRBJ2-5
size: .
D: TRBD1
V: TRBV19

DNA: TGTGCCAGCAGCTTGGGGGGCAGTACTAACTATGGCTACACCTTC
CDR3: CASSLGGSTNYGYTF
J: TRBJ1-2
size: .
D: .
V: TRBV5-5

DNA: TGTGCCAGCAGCCCCGGGACTAGCGGGATGGGATCGCAGTATTTT
CDR3: CASSPGTSGMGSQYF
J: TRBJ2-3
size: .
D: TRBD2
V: TRBV28

DNA: TGTGCCAGCAGCCCGGGACTAGCGGGCCCCGGGACAGATACGCAGTATTTT
CDR3: CASSPGLAGPGTDTQYF
J: TRBJ2-3
size: .
D: TRBD2
V: TRBV5-4

DNA: TGTGCCAGCAGCTTGGGTGGGACAGGGAATATCCAGCCCCAGCATTTT
CDR3: CASSLGGTGNIQPQHF
J: TRBJ1-5
size: .
D: TRBD1
V: TRBV11-2

DNA: TGTGCCAGTAGTATTAGGGTGTCCGGACTAGCGGGAGGTATCTCCTACAATGAGCAGTTCTTC
CDR3: CASSIRVSGLAGGISYNEQFF
J: TRBJ2-1
size: .
D: TRBD2
V: TRBV19

DNA: TGTGCCAGCAGTGTGACTAGCGGGACCACCGGAGATACGCAGTATTTT
CDR3: CASSVTSGTTGDTQYF
J: TRBJ2-3
size: .
D: TRBD2
V: TRBV6-1

DNA: TGTGCCAGCTTTTCGGGACAGGTATCCCACGAGCAGTACTTC
CDR3: CASFSGQVSHEQYF
J: TRBJ2-7
size: .
D: TRBD1
V: TRBV6-1

DNA: TGTGCCAGCAGCGCCCAGGGAATTAGGTTAGATGAGCAGTTCTTC
CDR3: CASSAQGIRLDEQFF
J: TRBJ2-1
size: .
D: .
V: TRBV5-6

DNA: TGCGCCAGCAGCTTGGTTACAGGGACTGGTTACGAGCAGTACTTC
CDR3: CASSLVTGTGYEQYF
J: TRBJ2-7
size: .
D: .
V: TRBV5-1

DNA: TGCAGCGTTTCTCAGGGGGCCGGGGTTGAAAAACTGTTTTTT
CDR3: CSVSQGAGVEKLFF
J: TRBJ1-4
size: .
D: TRBD1
V: TRBV29-1

DNA: TGTGCCAGCAGCGTAGTGGCGGGCACTGAAGCTTTCTTT
CDR3: CASSVVAGTEAFF
J: TRBJ1-1
size: .
D: .
V: TRBV9